This TCR beta chain was retrieved from a study of T cell repertoires in cytomegalovirus infection. Turning to the study itself: Researchers turned to recently identified HLA-C-restricted CMV epitopes as well as well-studied HLA-B-restricted ones.

With 5 bases removed from V and 3 bases from J, the gap between germline ends came to 10 bases. Germline V gene data show CDR1 as SGHVS and CDR2 as FNYEAQ. CDR3 length equals 13 residues. Of note for this clonotype: What it recognizes is unknown.

MiXCR was run by TCRdb on the reads, yielding one entry per CDR3 protein. The sample includes hundreds of thousands of distinct CDR3 sequences, approximately 31% seen only once; the top ten take around 15%. This TCR came from a human donor in good health (CMV status not recorded). Some clones in this sample may be carry-over from other donors' samples. This sample comprised cultured CD8+ T cells from PBMCs, obtained from culture after CMV antigen stimulation. J is TRBJ1-2 and V is TRBV7-6; no definite D call. The CDR3 reads CASSLRVDYGYTF. As DNA, the CDR3 is TGTGCCAGCAGCCTGAGGGTGGACTATGGCTACACCTTC.